This is a list of T cell receptor beta chains from one sample in a study of shared clonotypes between healthy human individuals. Using immunoSEQ multiplex PCR, the repertoire was profiled, and TCRdb retains in-frame clones only, with some absent. This repertoire shows around 980,000 clones, 75% to 80% found once; its top ten account for around 0.6%. Sequenced input: memory CD4+ T cells from PBMCs. The receptors here all came from a man between 18 and 29 years old in good health. Some clones in this sample may be carry-over from other donors' samples. The CDR3 runs from the conserved cysteine through the conserved F or W. Each record gives: CDR3 length, V gene, clone size, D gene, J gene, CDR3 DNA, CDR3 protein. A D gene is named only where the DNA matches it firmly. A row's size may be missing; if present it is once, few, many or a size class.

>16|TRBV5-4|-|TRBD2|TRBJ2-3
TGTGCCAGCAGCTTGCCGGGACTAGCGGGCACAGATACGCAGTATTTT
CASSLPGLAGTDTQYF
>13|TRBV28|-|-|TRBJ1-5
TGTGCCAGCGGCCAGTATAGCAATCAGCCCCAGCATTTT
CASGQYSNQPQHF
>15|TRBV27|-|TRBD1|TRBJ2-7
TGTGCCAGCAGTTCCAGGGGGACGCTAGTCTACGAGCAGTACTTC
CASSSRGTLVYEQYF
>16|TRBV25-1|-|TRBD1|TRBJ1-3
TGTGCCAGCAGTACTCCCGACAGGGGCGCTGGAAACACCATATATTTT
CASSTPDRGAGNTIYF
>12|TRBV28|-|TRBD1|TRBJ2-7
TGTGCCAGCAGTTTGGCAGGGGGCGAGCAGTACTTC
CASSLAGGEQYF
>14|TRBV2|-|TRBD2|TRBJ2-1
TGTGCCACCCGCCCTAGCGGGGCTTACAATGAGCAGTTCTTC
CATRPSGAYNEQFF
>20|TRBV7-6|-|TRBD2|TRBJ2-2
TGTGCCAGCAGCTTAATGTACTCTCCAGCGGGAGGCCCCAACACCGGGGAGCTGTTTTTT
CASSLMYSPAGGPNTGELFF
>13|TRBV30|-|-|TRBJ1-1
TGTGCCCGCCGGGAGGGTCCGAACACTGAAGCTTTCTTT
CARREGPNTEAFF
>17|TRBV5-1|-|TRBD1|TRBJ1-1
TGCGCCAGCAGTCTACCGGGACAGGGAGGGTTGATCACTGAAGCTTTCTTT
CASSLPGQGGLITEAFF
>13|TRBV2|-|-|TRBJ2-1
TGTGCCAGCACAAAGGCACCGAACAATGAGCAGTTCTTC
CASTKAPNNEQFF
>14|TRBV4-1|-|-|TRBJ2-5
TGCGCCAGCAGCCAAGGGGTGTCGGGCGAGACCCAGTACTTC
CASSQGVSGETQYF
>16|TRBV6-1|-|-|TRBJ2-7
TGTGCCAGCAGTGAATTATTGGGGTTTGGGACCTACGAGCAGTACTTC
CASSELLGFGTYEQYF
>15|TRBV13|-|TRBD2|TRBJ2-7
TGTGCCAGCAGCACTAGCGGGAGGGCGACCTACGAGCAGTACTTC
CASSTSGRATYEQYF
>11|TRBV7-9|few|-|TRBJ2-1
TGTGCCAGCAGCTACACCAATGAGCAGTTCTTC
CASSYTNEQFF
>19|TRBV28|-|TRBD2|TRBJ2-1
TGTGCCAGCAGTTCCCACTGGACTAGGCTTGGAAGCTCCTACAATGAGCAGTTCTTC
CASSSHWTRLGSSYNEQFF
>15|TRBV30|-|TRBD1|TRBJ1-5
TGTGCCTGGAGTAGAGGGACAGCAACTTATCAGCCCCAGCATTTT
CAWSRGTATYQPQHF
>15|TRBV5-1|-|TRBD1|TRBJ2-5
TGCGCCAGCAGCTTGGGGGGACAGGGAGGAGAGACCCAGTACTTC
CASSLGGQGGETQYF
>15|TRBV2|few|-|TRBJ2-3
TGTGCCAGCAGTGCGACAACCGCTAGCACAGATACGCAGTATTTT
CASSATTASTDTQYF
>15|TRBV19|-|-|TRBJ2-2
TGTGCCAGCAGAGGGCGACAGGCGAACACCGGGGAGCTGTTTTTT
CASRGRQANTGELFF
>15|TRBV23-1|many|TRBD2|TRBJ2-7
TGCGCCAGCAGTCAAGTCTCCGGGAGGCCCTACGAGCAGTACTTC
CASSQVSGRPYEQYF
>15|TRBV4-3|-|-|TRBJ1-5
TGCGCCAGCAGCCAAGTGTGGGGGCCTGGGCAGCCCCAGCATTTT
CASSQVWGPGQPQHF
>15|TRBV7-9|-|TRBD1|TRBJ1-4
TGTGCCAGCAGCTTAGCGAACAGGGGGGTTGAAAAACTGTTTTTT
CASSLANRGVEKLFF
>17|TRBV18|-|TRBD1|TRBJ2-1
TGTGCCAGCTCCCAGCCAGAGAACAGGGGGATCTACAATGAGCAGTTCTTC
CASSQPENRGIYNEQFF
>15|TRBV18|-|-|TRBJ2-7
TGTGCCAGCTCGCGAGCTCGGGACATCTCCTACGAGCAGTACTTC
CASSRARDISYEQYF
>13|TRBV5-5|-|-|TRBJ1-1
TGTGCCAGCAGCGGGGACTGGAACACTGAAGCTTTCTTT
CASSGDWNTEAFF
>15|TRBV2|few|-|TRBJ1-1
TGTGCCAGCAGTGACTTGGGGACACCGAACACTGAAGCTTTCTTT
CASSDLGTPNTEAFF
>16|TRBV30|-|TRBD2|TRBJ2-5
TGTGCCTGGAACAGGCTAGCGGGAGGGCCTTTAGAGACCCAGTACTTC
CAWNRLAGGPLETQYF
>14|TRBV30|few|-|TRBJ1-5
TGTGCCTGGAAAAGGGCGGGAAGCAATCAGCCCCAGCATTTT
CAWKRAGSNQPQHF
>15|TRBV11-3|-|TRBD2|TRBJ2-1
TGTGCCAGCAGCTCCGGACTAGCGGAGAACAATGAGCAGTTCTTC
CASSSGLAENNEQFF
>15|TRBV2|-|TRBD2|TRBJ2-2
TGTGCCAGCAGGGTGACTAGCGCGAACACCGGGGAGCTGTTTTTT
CASRVTSANTGELFF
>13|TRBV11-1|once|-|TRBJ1-2
TGTGCCAGCAGCTTAGAATTAGGGGATGGCTACACCTTC
CASSLELGDGYTF
>12|TRBV5-8|-|-|TRBJ1-3
TGTGCCAGCAGCTTGGCGCGAGGCACCATATATTTT
CASSLARGTIYF
>13|TRBV10-3|-|-|TRBJ1-1
TGTGCCATCAGTGCTCCAGGGAACACTGAAGCTTTCTTT
CAISAPGNTEAFF
>15|TRBV7-2|few|-|TRBJ1-4
TGTGCCAGCAGCATAGGACACACCCCCAATGAAAAACTGTTTTTT
CASSIGHTPNEKLFF
>10|TRBV20-1|-|-|TRBJ2-3
TGCAGTGCGAGCACAGATACGCAGTATTTT
CSASTDTQYF
>11|TRBV28|-|-|TRBJ1-2
TGTGCCAGCAGCAACTCCAGAGGCTACACCTTC
CASSNSRGYTF
>14|TRBV7-9|-|-|TRBJ1-1
TGTGCCAGCAGCCTCAGATCCCGGAACACTGAAGCTTTCTTT
CASSLRSRNTEAFF
>14|TRBV5-1|-|TRBD2|TRBJ2-2
TGCGCCAGCAGCTTGGGGACTAGCGGGAGAGGGCTGTTTTTT
CASSLGTSGRGLFF
>10|TRBV19|few|-|TRBJ1-3
TGTGCCAGTAGGGCGAACACCATATATTTT
CASRANTIYF
>15|TRBV5-6|once|-|TRBJ1-1
TGTGCCAGCAGCGATAGGAGTACAGGCCTCACTGAAGCTTTCTTT
CASSDRSTGLTEAFF
>14|TRBV4-2|-|-|TRBJ1-1
TGTGCCAGCAGCCAAGGAGCCACAGGGAGGGAAGCTTTCTTT
CASSQGATGREAFF
>14|TRBV6-9|-|-|TRBJ1-6
TGTGCCAGCACCCCCGACGCCTATAATTCACCCCTCCACTTT
CASTPDAYNSPLHF
>17|TRBV5-4|-|TRBD1|TRBJ2-6
TGTGCCAGCAGCCCCGGACAGGGTAGAAGTGGGGCCAACGTCCTGACTTTC
CASSPGQGRSGANVLTF
>16|TRBV27|-|TRBD2|TRBJ2-7
TGTGCCAGCAGTATGCCTGGGACTAGGGCCAAAAACGAGCAGTACTTC
CASSMPGTRAKNEQYF
>12|TRBV5-1|-|-|TRBJ2-3
TGCGCCAGCAGCTGGTCGGGGGATACGCAGTATTTT
CASSWSGDTQYF
>13|TRBV5-1|-|-|TRBJ2-3
TGCGCCAGCAGGAACCCCATGATAGATACGCAGTATTTT
CASRNPMIDTQYF
>13|TRBV4-3|-|-|TRBJ1-5
TGCGCCAGCAGCCAAGATTTTCATCAGCCCCAGCATTTT
CASSQDFHQPQHF
>16|TRBV7-3|-|TRBD2|TRBJ2-1
TGTGCCAGCAGCCCGAATACCGGGACTAGTCCGAATGAGCAGTTCTTC
CASSPNTGTSPNEQFF
>13|TRBV5-1|-|-|TRBJ2-1
TGCGCCAGCAGCCGAGACTCCTACAATGAGCAGTTCTTC
CASSRDSYNEQFF
>13|TRBV5-1|-|-|TRBJ2-7
TGCGCCAGCAGCTTGAGGGGGAGCTACGAGCAGTACTTC
CASSLRGSYEQYF
>16|TRBV5-1|-|TRBD1|TRBJ2-7
TGCGCCAGCAGCTTGTACGGGACAGGAGATGTCTACGAGCAGTACTTC
CASSLYGTGDVYEQYF
>15|TRBV2|-|TRBD1|TRBJ2-2
TGTGCCAGCAGCTGGGACAGCCCCTACACCGGGGAGCTGTTTTTT
CASSWDSPYTGELFF